These 27 T cell receptor beta chains came from one sample sequenced in a study of blood T cell repertoires in COVID-19. Sequencing used immunoSEQ multiplex PCR; TCRdb keeps in-frame clones, though not all of them. The repertoire holds 450,000 to 500,000 clones, with around 85% as singletons. The sequenced material came from peripheral blood. The receptors derive from a human donor in a cohort sampled during active COVID-19.

The chain has TRBV2 and TRBJ1-1, with D perhaps matching TRBD1 (6 bases). The CDR3 contains 13 residues. V gave up 9 bases and J gave up 8 bases, with 19 bases separating them. The V gene's germline CDR1 is SNHLY and CDR2 FYNNEI. The CDR3 bases are TGTGCCAGTTGTTACAGGGAAACCCCCGAAGCTTTCTTT. Its translation is CASCYRETPEAFF.

In its sample, this clone was seen a few times. This chain connects TRBV18 to TRBJ1-2; D possibly corresponds to TRBD1 (6 bases). With 3 bases removed from V and 6 bases from J, the gap between germline ends came to 23 bases. Per germline, CDR1 KGHSH and CDR2 LQKENI. The CDR3 contains 17 residues. The chain's CDR3 is CASSPDSPSVAVNGYTF. CDR3 in DNA: TGTGCCAGCTCACCGGACAGCCCATCTGTAGCAGTGAATGGCTACACCTTC.

The J gene is TRBJ1-3, the V gene TRBV19, with D hard to call. The length of the CDR3 is 14 residues. Trimming cost V 5 bases and J 0 bases, with 8 bases left between them. Per germline, CDR1 LNHDA and CDR2 SQIVND (reference sequence). CDR3 nucleotide sequence: TGTGCCAGTAGTCTCGGTAGCTCTGGAAACACCATATATTTT. It codes for CASSLGSSGNTIYF.

The chain joins TRBV24-1 to TRBJ1-4; 10 bases line up with TRBD1. Trimming took 7 bases from V and 6 from J; bases not matched to a gene: 1. The CDR3 covers 13 residues. From germline, CDR1 is KGHDR and CDR2 SFDVKD. The CDR3 bases are TGTGCCACCAGAGGACAGGGGGATGAAAAACTGTTTTTT. Translating it yields CATRGQGDEKLFF.

The genes are TRBV11-1 and TRBJ2-5; possibly TRBD1 for D (6 bases). Germline CDR1 is SGHAT and CDR2 is FQDESV (reference sequence). Trimming shortened V by 0 bases and J by 7 bases, and 15 bases separated the two germline ends. The CDR3 covers 15 residues. As DNA, the CDR3 is TGTGCCAGCAGCTTAGCTAATACAGGGTTGGGGACCCAGTACTTC. This encodes CASSLANTGLGTQYF.

The V call is TRBV7-2, the J call TRBJ2-1, with TRBD1 matching over 7 bases. Germline CDR1 reads SGHTA; CDR2 reads FQGNSA. The CDR3 spans 13 residues. J lost 10 bases, V lost 5 bases, and 8 bases had no gene match. The CDR3: CASSLPTGVEQFF. In DNA, the CDR3 is TGTGCCAGCAGCCTACCCACAGGGGTCGAGCAGTTCTTC.

The chain recombines TRBV19 with TRBJ1-1; D uncertain. The CDR3 spans 14 residues. Germline-derived CDR1 and CDR2 are LNHDA and SQIVND (reference sequence). The V and J ends lost 1 base and 0 bases respectively, with 6 bases between them. The CDR3 coding sequence is TGTGCCAGTAGTATAGCCCTCTTGAACACTGAAGCTTTCTTT. Translated, it gives CASSIALLNTEAFF.

This chain links TRBV28 with TRBJ1-3, with D tentatively TRBD1 (5 bases). This CDR3 has 15 amino acids. Germline values: CDR1 MDHEN, CDR2 SYDVKM. V was trimmed by 4 bases and J by 0 bases, leaving 10 bases between them. The CDR3 loop reads CASSSDSFSGNTIYF. In DNA form, the CDR3 reads TGTGCCAGCAGTTCAGACAGCTTCTCTGGAAACACCATATATTTT.

Only one count was recorded for this clone. The J gene is TRBJ2-3, the V gene TRBV5-8; a weak D match, TRBD2 (6 bases). V was pared by 0 bases and J by 2 bases, with 16 bases between. Per the germline V gene, CDR1 is SGHTS and CDR2 is YDEGEE. The CDR3 is 17 residues long. This CDR3 reads CASSLARLSGTTDTQYF. For the CDR3, the DNA is TGTGCCAGCAGCTTGGCACGGCTTAGCGGAACCACAGATACGCAGTATTTT.

This clone was recorded only once. This specimen includes other DNA sequences encoding the same CDR3. The gene calls are TRBV9 and TRBJ1-1; the D is unclear. The CDR3 has 14 residues. Germline V lookup: CDR1 SGDLS, CDR2 YYNGEE. V dropped 2 bases and J dropped 1 base, with 9 bases sitting between them. The CDR3 bases are TGTGCCAGCAGCGTCGTCACAGCGAACACTGAAGCTTTCTTT. Amino acids: CASSVVTANTEAFF.

The V gene is TRBV7-3, the J gene TRBJ2-2; 14 bases agree with TRBD2. The germline V gene encodes CDR1 SGHTA and CDR2 FQGTGA. Losses at the gene ends were 8 bases for V and 3 bases for J; bases not matched to a gene: 11. The CDR3 has 18 amino acids. CDR3 in amino acids: CASGPGLAGAQDTGELFF. CDR3 nucleotide sequence: TGTGCCAGCGGTCCGGGACTAGCGGGAGCCCAAGACACCGGGGAGCTGTTTTTT. The entire variable domain, with the rest obtained from reference TRBV7-3 and TRBJ2-2, is as follows: GAGVSQTPSNKVTEKGKYVELRCDPISGHTALYWYRQSLGQGPEFLIYFQGTGAADDSGLPNDRFFAVRPEGSVSTLKIQRTERGDSAVYLCASGPGLAGAQDTGELFFGEGSRLTVL.

The CDR3 reads CASSYGGSNQPQHF. For the CDR3, the DNA is TGTGCCAGCAGTTACGGGGGGAGCAATCAGCCCCAGCATTTT. J is TRBJ1-5 and V is TRBV6-6; tentative D call: TRBD1 (5 bases). Germline CDR1 MNHNY, CDR2 SVGAGI (reference sequence). V lost 2 bases, J lost 1 base, and 6 bases lay in between. The CDR3 contains 14 residues.

The chain uses TRBV5-6 and TRBJ2-5; D is possibly TRBD2 (5 bases). The CDR3 length is 15 residues. Per the germline V gene, CDR1 is SGHDT and CDR2 is YYEEEE. Trimming removed 0 bases at V and 2 bases at J, with 11 bases between. The CDR3 region is CASSLGSGTQETQYF. In nucleotides, the CDR3 is TGTGCCAGCAGCTTGGGCAGCGGAACTCAAGAGACCCAGTACTTC.

The chain carries TRBV7-9 and TRBJ1-5, with 9 bases lining up with TRBD1. The CDR3 runs to 18 residues. V gave up 3 bases and J gave up 0 bases; unmatched junction bases: 9. Germline assignment: CDR1 SEHNR and CDR2 FQNEAQ (reference sequence). The CDR3 here is CASSFIRTGDYSNQPQHF. CDR3 DNA sequence: TGTGCCAGCAGCTTCATTAGGACAGGGGATTATAGCAATCAGCCCCAGCATTTT.

The chain couples TRBV29-1 to TRBJ2-1, with TRBD2 identical over 8 bases. CDR3 length equals 14 residues. With V trimmed by 6 bases and J by 7 bases, 11 bases remained unmatched. Germline lookup yields CDR1 SQVTM and CDR2 ANQGSEA. CDR3 DNA sequence: TGCAGCGTGGGACCCTCGGGACTAGGTAATGAGCAGTTCTTC. This translates into CSVGPSGLGNEQFF.

The CDR3 sequence is CATSDPEDRVAYEQYF. CDR3 sequence (DNA): TGTGCCACCAGTGATCCCGAAGACAGGGTTGCGTACGAGCAGTACTTC. This chain joins TRBV24-1 and TRBJ2-7; 7 bases agree with TRBD1. There are 16 residues in the CDR3. Germline lookup yields CDR1 KGHDR and CDR2 SFDVKD. V gave up 3 bases and J gave up 4 bases; unmatched junction bases: 11.

The chain recombines TRBV10-2 with TRBJ1-2; D is unresolved. CDR1 and CDR2 from the germline V gene are WSHSY and SAAADI. V was pared by 2 bases and J by 2 bases, with 6 bases between. CDR3 length: 13 amino acids. The CDR3 reads CASSERLNYGYTF. The CDR3 DNA follows: TGCGCCAGCAGTGAGCGGTTAAACTATGGCTACACCTTC.

This chain joins TRBV19 and TRBJ1-5; tentatively, D is TRBD1 (5 bases). There are 13 residues in the CDR3. Trimming cost V 5 bases and J 4 bases, with 9 bases left between them. Germline V gene lookup returns CDR1 LNHDA and CDR2 SQIVND (reference sequence). The CDR3 reads CASSYSGNQPQHF. The DNA for the CDR3 is TGTGCCAGTAGTTATTCAGGGAATCAGCCCCAGCATTTT.

This sequence joins TRBV6-5 and TRBJ2-7; TRBD2 aligns across 9 bases. The CDR3 consists of 15 residues. The V gene end was trimmed by 6 bases and the J gene end by 3 bases; junction bases not matched to a gene: 9. The germline V gene has CDR1 MNHEY and CDR2 SVGAGI. CDR3 residues: CASSLSGRGVYEQYF. For the CDR3, the DNA is TGTGCCAGCAGCCTTAGCGGGAGAGGGGTCTACGAGCAGTACTTC.

The gene calls are TRBV9 and TRBJ1-3, with 11 bases lining up with TRBD1. Germline V lookup: CDR1 SGDLS, CDR2 YYNGEE. CDR3 length equals 17 residues. V dropped 4 bases and J dropped 0; count of bases not matched to a gene: 6. The CDR3 DNA reads as TGTGCCAGCAGCCCTTGGACAGGGGGCACCTCTGGAAACACCATATATTTT. Its translation is CASSPWTGGTSGNTIYF. Together with reference TRBV9 and TRBJ1-3, the CDR3 gives the full variable domain: DSGVTQTPKHLITATGQRVTLRCSPRSGDLSVYWYQQSLDQGLQFLIQYYNGEERAKGNILERFSAQQFPDLHSELNLSSLELGDSALYFCASSPWTGGTSGNTIYFGEGSWLTVV.

The V call is TRBV4-2, the J call TRBJ1-1; D is perhaps TRBD1 (5 bases). This CDR3 has 17 amino acids. The V gene lost 1 base and the J gene lost 3 bases, with 18 bases spanning the gap. CDR1 is LGHNA and CDR2 is YNFKEQ in the germline V gene. For the CDR3, the DNA is TGTGCCAGCAGCCAAGTCGGGACGGCGGGCGGGGACACTGAAGCTTTCTTT. This sequence encodes CASSQVGTAGGDTEAFF.

DNA for the CDR3: TGTGCCAGCAGTTCCAGGGCGTTGAGCAATCAGCCCCAGCATTTT. Translation: CASSSRALSNQPQHF. The chain couples TRBV27 to TRBJ1-5, with D possibly TRBD1 on 5 matching bases. Germline CDR1 reads MNHEY; CDR2 reads SMNVEV (reference sequence). The CDR3 extends over 15 amino acids. Trimming left V 4 bases short and J 1 base short, with 11 bases between.

The chain joins TRBV7-9 to TRBJ2-3; possible D gene TRBD2, 7 bases. Germline V gene sequence: CDR1 SEHNR, CDR2 FQNEAQ (reference sequence). This CDR3 contains 13 residues. The V and J ends lost 4 bases and 4 bases respectively, with 9 bases between them. The chain's CDR3 is CASSSGGPDTQYF. CDR3 sequence (DNA): TGTGCCAGCAGCTCGGGGGGCCCAGATACGCAGTATTTT.

V and J are TRBV19 and TRBJ1-1; 7 bases line up with TRBD1. CDR3 size: 15 residues. Losses at the gene ends were 3 bases for V and 4 bases for J; bases not matched to a gene: 8. The germline V gene encodes CDR1 LNHDA and CDR2 SQIVND (reference sequence). The CDR3 DNA sequence: TGTGCCAGTAGTATGACAGGGAAGAGGATCACTGAAGCTTTCTTT. Residues: CASSMTGKRITEAFF.

This chain connects TRBV3-1 (or the pseudogene TRBV3-2) to TRBJ1-2; D is ambiguous. Trimming left V 1 base short and J 7 bases short, with 13 bases between. CDR1 is LGHDT and CDR2 is YNNKEL in the germline V gene (reference sequence). The length of the CDR3 is 14 residues. In DNA, the CDR3 is TGTGCCAGCAGCCAAGGAGGGTTAATGGGTGGCTACACCTTC. It translates to CASSQGGLMGGYTF.

This clone was seen only once. The V call is TRBV20-1, the J call TRBJ1-1; 10 bases line up with TRBD1. V lost 3 bases, J lost 5 bases, and 9 bases stayed unmatched. Germline-derived CDR1 and CDR2 are DFQATT and SNEGSKA (reference sequence). The CDR3 consists of 15 residues. The CDR3 DNA sequence: TGCAGTGCTAGTACTCCGGGACAGGGGACGACTGAAGCTTTCTTT. Its protein product is CSASTPGQGTTEAFF.

On this clone: Other DNA variants within this sample encode the same CDR3. The chain couples TRBV12-3 or TRBV12-4 to TRBJ2-5, with TRBD1 matching 8 bases. The CDR3 runs to 13 residues. The J segment lost 4 bases and the V segment lost 5 bases, leaving 3 bases of the junction unmatched. CDR3 region: CASSPGQGETQYF. The CDR3 DNA reads TGTGCCAGCAGTCCAGGACAGGGAGAGACCCAGTACTTC.